Listed here are 14 T cell receptor beta chains from one sample, sequenced in a study of T cell changes during pregnancy in multiple sclerosis. This table comes from immunoSEQ multiplex PCR, and its TCRdb copy is limited to in-frame clones, with some not included. The data contain roughly 68,000 clones, roughly nine tenths of them seen just once; the ten biggest clones take up 1.3% to 1.5%. The sample in question was peripheral blood, obtained in the second trimester of pregnancy. Every receptor here comes from a female donor in good health, enrolled as a control in a pregnancy study.

The V call is TRBV28, the J call TRBJ2-1; 7 nucleotides align to TRBD2. Germline loops: CDR1 MDHEN, CDR2 SYDVKM. The V and J ends lost 5 bases and 5 bases, in that order; junction bases with no gene match: 12. There are 16 residues in the CDR3. Here the CDR3 reads CASSNPGTILNNEQFF. The CDR3 bases are TGTGCCAGCAGTAACCCCGGGACTATCCTAAACAATGAGCAGTTCTTC.

The J gene is TRBJ1-5, the V gene TRBV18; D uncertain. V was shortened by 2 bases and J by 0 bases, with 5 bases between the two germline ends. Germline V gene sequence: CDR1 KGHSH, CDR2 LQKENI. This CDR3 comprises 14 residues. The CDR3 is CASSPTDSNQPQHF. Written as DNA, the CDR3 is TGTGCCAGCTCACCAACAGATAGCAATCAGCCCCAGCATTTT.

V and J are TRBV30 and TRBJ2-1; 7 bases are a match to TRBD2. Trimming cost V 2 bases and J 0 bases; bases outside gene matches: 4. The CDR3 loop spans 15 amino acids. In germline, CDR1 is GTSNPN, CDR2 SVGIG (reference sequence). As DNA, the CDR3 is TGTGCCTGGAGTAGCGGGATCAGCTCCTACAATGAGCAGTTCTTC. Translating gives CAWSSGISSYNEQFF.

On this clone: Additional DNA sequences in this sample encode the identical CDR3. V gene TRBV7-9 combines with J gene TRBJ1-1; D is possibly TRBD1 (6 bases). Germline values: CDR1 SEHNR, CDR2 FQNEAQ (reference sequence). The CDR3 length is 14 residues. V dropped 1 base and J dropped 2 bases, with 8 bases sitting between them. CDR3 sequence (DNA): TGTGCCAGCAGCTTAGGGACAGCCAACACTGAAGCTTTCTTT. Its protein product is CASSLGTANTEAFF.

J is TRBJ1-3 and V is TRBV27; no definite D call. CDR1 is MNHEY, CDR2 SMNVEV, per germline (reference sequence). Trimming cost V 5 bases and J 1 base, with 18 bases left between them. The CDR3 consists of 17 residues. CDR3 nucleotides: TGTGCCAGCAGTCCACTCCTTGGAGGCATATCTGGAAACACCATATATTTT. Translating gives CASSPLLGGISGNTIYF.

The rearrangement uses TRBV18 and TRBJ2-2; 7 bases match TRBD2. The CDR3 runs to 17 residues. The germline CDR1 and CDR2 sequences are KGHSH and LQKENI. J gave up 5 bases and V 3 bases, and 12 bases lay outside the gene matches. The CDR3 sequence is CASSPPSSGGGTGELFF. CDR3 nucleotides: TGTGCCAGCTCACCTCCATCATCAGGCGGGGGAACCGGGGAGCTGTTTTTT. The entire variable domain, with the rest obtained from reference TRBV18 and TRBJ2-2, is as follows: NAGVMQNPRHLVRRRGQEARLRCSPMKGHSHVYWYRQLPEEGLKFMVYLQKENIIDESGMPKERFSAEFPKEGPSILRIQQVVRGDSAAYFCASSPPSSGGGTGELFFGEGSRLTVL.

V and J are TRBV9 and TRBJ2-5; 9 nucleotides agree with TRBD1. The CDR3 length is 15 residues. Trimming removed 0 bases from V and 4 bases from J; junction bases left unmatched: 4. The germline V gene has CDR1 SGDLS and CDR2 YYNGEE. The CDR3 protein is CASSVGGQGRETQYF. As DNA, the CDR3 is TGTGCCAGCAGCGTAGGGGGACAGGGTCGAGAGACCCAGTACTTC.

This chain links TRBV4-2 with TRBJ2-1; TRBD2 matches 8 bases. V trimming: 0 bases; J trimming: 3 bases; junction bases outside the gene matches: 7. The CDR3 has 17 residues. Germline V gene sequence: CDR1 LGHNA, CDR2 YNFKEQ. The DNA of the CDR3 is TGTGCCAGCAGCCAAGAGGAGGGTAGCGGGATCTACAATGAGCAGTTCTTC. This translates into CASSQEEGSGIYNEQFF.

The chain links TRBV6-1 to TRBJ2-7, with 9 positions matching TRBD1. Losses at the gene ends were 6 bases for V and 4 bases for J; bases not matched to a gene: 7. This CDR3 contains 14 residues. Germline-derived CDR1 and CDR2 are MNHNS and SASEGT. CDR3 amino acids: CASSYRGPWYEQYF. For the CDR3, the DNA is TGTGCCAGCAGCTACAGGGGGCCGTGGTACGAGCAGTACTTC.

Comments on this clone: An end of the junction differs from the germline gene, which may be a read error. This sequence joins TRBV7-3 and TRBJ2-5; 12 bases agree with TRBD2. From germline, CDR1 is SGHTA and CDR2 FQGTGA. The CDR3 is 15 residues long. CDR3 DNA sequence: TGTGCCAGCAGCTTGCTAGCGGGAGGGTACTCGGGTCTGCACTTC. Amino acid sequence: CASSLLAGGYSGLHF.

The V call is TRBV20-1, the J call TRBJ2-1; no reliable D call. CDR1 and CDR2 from the germline V gene are DFQATT and SNEGSKA (reference sequence). The CDR3 totals 11 residues. V lost 2 bases, J lost 8 bases, and 7 bases lay in between. The CDR3 DNA reads as TGCAGTGCTAGAAGCTCGGATGAGCAGTTCTTC. This gives the protein CSARSSDEQFF.

J is TRBJ2-7 and V is TRBV2, with 7 bases identical to TRBD2. In germline, CDR1 is SNHLY, CDR2 FYNNEI. Unmatched junction bases numbered 18, after V lost 6 bases and J lost 4 bases. The length of the CDR3 is 17 residues. CDR3: CASRMAPHSAGRYEQYF. The CDR3 bases are TGTGCCAGCAGGATGGCACCACACTCAGCGGGAAGGTACGAGCAGTACTTC.

The chain couples TRBV18 to TRBJ2-7; 9 bases are a match to TRBD2. CDR3 length: 16 amino acids. The germline V gene encodes CDR1 KGHSH and CDR2 LQKENI. With 3 bases clipped from V and 7 bases from J, the junction kept 13 bases outside the gene matches. For the CDR3, the DNA is TGTGCCAGCTCACCCTCTATAGCGGGAGAGACGGGGGAGCAGTACTTC. Encoded protein: CASSPSIAGETGEQYF.

The chain has TRBV15 and TRBJ2-7, with TRBD2 as a possible D gene (6 bases). Germline V lookup: CDR1 LNHNV, CDR2 YYDKDF (reference sequence). The CDR3 has 15 amino acids. Trimming removed 4 bases from V and 0 bases from J, with 13 bases in between. The CDR3 loop is CATSKSAGSSYEQYF. The CDR3 nucleotides read TGTGCCACCAGCAAATCGGCGGGGAGCTCCTACGAGCAGTACTTC. Supplemented by reference TRBV15 and TRBJ2-7, the full variable domain reads DAMVIQNPRYQVTQFGKPVTLSCSQTLNHNVMYWYQQKSSQAPKLLFHYYDKDFNNEADTPDNFQSRRPNTSFCFLDIRSPGLGDTAMYLCATSKSAGSSYEQYFGPGTRLTVT.